Below, 9 T cell receptor beta chains from the same sample are listed, as sequenced in a study of blood T cell repertoires in COVID-19. Using immunoSEQ multiplex PCR, the repertoire was profiled, and TCRdb retains in-frame clones only, with some absent. The sample lists approximately 220,000 clones; about 83% were seen once. The sequencing input was PBMCs or T cells enriched from blood (not recorded which). The source is a woman between 50 and 59 years old who had been exposed to COVID-19.

J is TRBJ1-3 and V is TRBV5-4; a possible D gene is TRBD1 (6 bases). The germline V gene encodes CDR1 SGHNT and CDR2 YYREEE (reference sequence). The CDR3 runs to 15 residues. Trimming shortened V by 3 bases and J by 0 bases, and 10 bases separated the two germline ends. CDR3 residues: CASSSTGYSGNTIYF. The CDR3 DNA reads as TGTGCCAGCAGCTCCACAGGGTACTCTGGAAACACCATATATTTT.

The chain couples TRBV3-1 (or the pseudogene TRBV3-2) to TRBJ2-5; D is uncertain. This CDR3 spans 15 amino acids. Germline V CDR1 and CDR2: LGHDT, YNNKEL (reference sequence). The germline V and J ends were trimmed by 4 bases and 4 bases, with 16 bases remaining between them. The CDR3 DNA follows: TGTGCCAGCAGCCCGTCCCGGGTGGTCCGAGAGACCCAGTACTTC. Amino acid sequence: CASSPSRVVRETQYF.

The CDR3 DNA sequence: TGTGCCAGCAGCACCCCCCCTACAGGGGGGAATGAGCAGTTCTTC. It encodes CASSTPPTGGNEQFF. The chain carries TRBV11-3 and TRBJ2-1, with TRBD1 matching over 8 bases. The CDR3 covers 15 residues. Germline-derived CDR1 and CDR2 are SGHNT and YENEEA. V shed 5 bases and J 7 bases; nucleotides not matched to a gene: 10.

The chain uses TRBV6-1 and TRBJ1-2; D ambiguous. The V and J ends lost 0 bases and 4 bases respectively, with 6 bases between them. From germline, CDR1 is MNHNS and CDR2 SASEGT. The CDR3 spans 13 residues. The CDR3 loop is CASSEARGYGYTF. The CDR3 DNA sequence: TGTGCCAGCAGTGAAGCGAGAGGCTATGGCTACACCTTC.

In this sample, this clone turned up a few times. This chain's CDR3 is CAWSSSGSLTMNTEAFF. In DNA, the CDR3 is TGTGCCTGGAGTAGCTCCGGGAGCCTCACTATGAACACTGAAGCTTTCTTT. V is TRBV30 and J is TRBJ1-1; D gene uncertain. Germline V gene data show CDR1 as GTSNPN and CDR2 as SVGIG (reference sequence). CDR3 length: 17 residues. V shed 2 bases and J shed 0 bases, with 19 bases lying between them.

The rearrangement links TRBV5-1 to TRBJ2-7; 8 nucleotides line up with TRBD1. The CDR3 length is 14 residues. Trimming cost V 2 bases and J 5 bases; bases outside gene matches: 6. The germline gives CDR1 SGHRS, CDR2 YFSETQ. Written as DNA, the CDR3 is TGCGCCAGCAGCTTAGACAGGGGCACAAACGAGCAGTACTTC. It translates to CASSLDRGTNEQYF.

The chain combines TRBV9 with TRBJ1-2; 9 bases align to TRBD1. Trimming cost V 3 bases and J 3 bases; bases outside gene matches: 3. Germline assignment: CDR1 SGDLS and CDR2 YYNGEE. The CDR3 runs 14 residues. CDR3 bases: TGTGCCAGCAGCGGAGGACAGGGGTACTATGGCTACACCTTC. Amino acids: CASSGGQGYYGYTF.

The chain has TRBV5-1 and TRBJ1-2; 9 bases fit TRBD1. The CDR3 is 16 residues long. CDR1 and CDR2 from the germline V gene are SGHRS and YFSETQ. V was clipped by 3 bases and J by 2 bases; unmatched bases: 8. CDR3 sequence reads: CASSSIPGTGNYGYTF. The CDR3 coding sequence is TGCGCCAGCAGCTCAATCCCCGGGACAGGGAACTATGGCTACACCTTC.

The chain couples TRBV27 to TRBJ1-1; 9 bases are a match to TRBD1. CDR1 is MNHEY, CDR2 SMNVEV, per germline (reference sequence). V trimming: 3 bases; J trimming: 10 bases; junction bases outside the gene matches: 9. The CDR3 covers 14 residues. The CDR3, as DNA: TGTGCCAGCAGTTTTGGGGGACAGGGTTTCGGAGCTTTCTTT. Translation: CASSFGGQGFGAFF.